Detailed here is one TCR beta chain. Its matching antigen is unknown. This entry is derived from a study of cytomegalovirus exposure and HLA in healthy donors. Study results and limitations: What TCR beta sequences reportedly achieved was accurate prediction of HLA-A and HLA-B alleles in most subjects.

Researchers ran the PCR with 60 Vbeta and 13 Jbeta primers. Sequenced by immunoSEQ multiplex PCR; TCRdb stores in-frame clones only, minus some. The table shows around 130,000 clones, with roughly four fifths occurring only once. The CDR3 extends over 17 amino acids. Looked up from germline, CDR1 is MNHEY and CDR2 is SMNVEV (reference sequence). J was trimmed by 0 bases and V by 1 base; bases with no gene match: 7. The sequenced sample consisted of PBMCs. The chain is built from TRBV27 and TRBJ2-3, with TRBD2 identical over 7 bases. This TCR derives from a male donor in good health and CMV-seropositive. CDR3 protein: CASSLYKGLKSTDTQYF. The CDR3 bases are TGTGCCAGCAGTTTATACAAGGGACTAAAAAGCACAGATACGCAGTATTTT.